Listed below are T cell receptor beta chains from one sample, sequenced in a study of PD-1 blockade in classical Hodgkin lymphoma. Here immunoSEQ multiplex PCR was the method, and the copy in TCRdb shows in-frame clones only, minus some. The sample includes about 97,000 clones, around four fifths of them seen just once. This sample comprised peripheral blood mononuclear cells (PBMCs), obtained at baseline. Receptors originate from a human donor with classical Hodgkin lymphoma. CDR3s include the opening cysteine and the closing phenylalanine or tryptophan. The order of the fields is CDR3 length, J gene, D gene, V gene, clone size, CDR3 protein, CDR3 DNA. The D gene is left open where the match is weak. A clone size is listed for some rows: how often the clone was seen (once, few, many), or a class if it is expanded.

len: 16
j_gene: TRBJ2-3
d_gene: NA
v_gene: TRBV4-2
abundance: few
CDR3aa: CASSQETGDLTDTQYF
CDR3nt: TGTGCCAGCAGCCAAGAGACGGGAGATCTCACAGATACGCAGTATTTT

len: 14
j_gene: TRBJ2-7
d_gene: TRBD1
v_gene: TRBV19
abundance: NA
CDR3aa: CASSTGTGFYEQYF
CDR3nt: TGTGCCAGTAGTACCGGGACAGGGTTCTACGAGCAGTACTTC

len: 17
j_gene: TRBJ1-1
d_gene: NA
v_gene: TRBV28
abundance: NA
CDR3aa: CASTPRGEGGKNTEAFF
CDR3nt: TGTGCCAGCACCCCCAGAGGGGAAGGAGGGAAGAACACTGAAGCTTTCTTT

len: 14
j_gene: TRBJ2-1
d_gene: NA
v_gene: TRBV7-8
abundance: NA
CDR3aa: CASSLTGVYNEQFF
CDR3nt: TGTGCCAGCAGCTTGACGGGGGTTTACAATGAGCAGTTCTTC

len: 14
j_gene: TRBJ1-1
d_gene: TRBD1
v_gene: TRBV7-9
abundance: NA
CDR3aa: CASSSTGLVTEAFF
CDR3nt: TGTGCCAGCAGCTCGACAGGGCTGGTCACTGAAGCTTTCTTT

len: 16
j_gene: TRBJ2-4
d_gene: NA
v_gene: TRBV5-8
abundance: NA
CDR3aa: CASSLVLGHAKNIQYF
CDR3nt: TGTGCCAGCAGCTTGGTCCTCGGACATGCCAAAAACATTCAGTACTTC

len: 14
j_gene: TRBJ1-5
d_gene: NA
v_gene: TRBV6-1
abundance: NA
CDR3aa: CASTRDASNQPQHF
CDR3nt: TGTGCCAGCACCCGGGACGCTAGCAATCAGCCCCAGCATTTT

len: 16
j_gene: TRBJ2-1
d_gene: TRBD2
v_gene: TRBV9
abundance: NA
CDR3aa: CASSVVAAGSYNEQFF
CDR3nt: TGTGCCAGCAGCGTAGTGGCAGCGGGATCTTACAATGAGCAGTTCTTC

len: 15
j_gene: TRBJ2-1
d_gene: TRBD2
v_gene: TRBV19
abundance: once
CDR3aa: CASSWGLADYNEQFF
CDR3nt: TGTGCCAGTAGTTGGGGACTAGCGGATTACAATGAGCAGTTCTTC

len: 13
j_gene: TRBJ2-1
d_gene: TRBD2
v_gene: TRBV19
abundance: few
CDR3aa: CASDRGDFGSKFF
CDR3nt: TGTGCCAGCGACCGGGGGGACTTCGGGAGTAAGTTCTTC

len: 18
j_gene: TRBJ1-1
d_gene: TRBD1
v_gene: TRBV5-1
abundance: NA
CDR3aa: CASSLALSGGLMNTEAFF
CDR3nt: TGCGCCAGCAGCTTGGCGTTGTCAGGGGGCCTCATGAACACTGAAGCTTTCTTT

len: 14
j_gene: TRBJ2-6
d_gene: NA
v_gene: TRBV2
abundance: NA
CDR3aa: CASSSDSGANVLTF
CDR3nt: TGTGCCAGCAGTTCCGACTCTGGGGCCAACGTCCTGACTTTC

len: 14
j_gene: TRBJ2-1
d_gene: TRBD1
v_gene: TRBV5-1
abundance: NA
CDR3aa: CASSLAGQGTEQFF
CDR3nt: TGCGCCAGCAGCTTGGCGGGACAGGGGACTGAGCAGTTCTTC

len: 16
j_gene: TRBJ2-1
d_gene: TRBD2
v_gene: TRBV15
abundance: NA
CDR3aa: CATSRGALAGGNEQFF
CDR3nt: TGTGCCACCAGCAGAGGGGCACTAGCGGGAGGTAATGAGCAGTTCTTC

len: 15
j_gene: TRBJ1-1
d_gene: TRBD1
v_gene: TRBV28
abundance: NA
CDR3aa: CASSRADRYDTEAFF
CDR3nt: TGTGCCAGCAGCCGGGCGGACAGGTACGACACTGAAGCTTTCTTT

len: 17
j_gene: TRBJ2-2
d_gene: NA
v_gene: TRBV11-2
abundance: NA
CDR3aa: CASSLVWGSPPTGELFF
CDR3nt: TGTGCCAGCAGCTTAGTTTGGGGGAGCCCGCCCACCGGGGAGCTGTTTTTT

len: 15
j_gene: TRBJ2-7
d_gene: NA
v_gene: TRBV5-6
abundance: NA
CDR3aa: CASSLAGQLHYEQYF
CDR3nt: TGTGCCAGCAGCTTGGCCGGACAGCTCCACTACGAGCAGTACTTC

len: 19
j_gene: TRBJ1-4
d_gene: NA
v_gene: TRBV7-2
abundance: NA
CDR3aa: CASSSRPVGVGETNEKLFF
CDR3nt: TGTGCCAGCAGCTCGCGACCGGTAGGGGTAGGGGAAACTAATGAAAAACTGTTTTTT

len: 13
j_gene: TRBJ1-6
d_gene: TRBD1
v_gene: TRBV30
abundance: NA
CDR3aa: CAWRGQGNSPLHF
CDR3nt: TGTGCCTGGAGGGGACAGGGGAATTCACCCCTCCACTTT

len: 16
j_gene: TRBJ2-2
d_gene: NA
v_gene: TRBV11-2
abundance: NA
CDR3aa: CASRRWQAPNTGELFF
CDR3nt: TGTGCCAGCAGACGGTGGCAGGCGCCGAACACCGGGGAGCTGTTTTTT

len: 14
j_gene: TRBJ2-3
d_gene: TRBD2
v_gene: TRBV5-1
abundance: NA
CDR3aa: CASTTSGGTDTQYF
CDR3nt: TGCGCCAGCACCACTAGCGGAGGAACAGATACGCAGTATTTT

len: 15
j_gene: TRBJ2-7
d_gene: NA
v_gene: TRBV2
abundance: NA
CDR3aa: CASSEYPGASDKQYF
CDR3nt: TGTGCCAGCAGTGAATACCCAGGGGCCTCGGATAAGCAGTACTTC

len: 14
j_gene: TRBJ2-5
d_gene: NA
v_gene: TRBV4-3
abundance: NA
CDR3aa: CASSQDFGQETQYF
CDR3nt: TGCGCCAGCAGCCAAGATTTCGGCCAAGAGACCCAGTACTTC

len: 12
j_gene: TRBJ2-3
d_gene: NA
v_gene: TRBV7-3
abundance: NA
CDR3aa: CASGSSTDTQYF
CDR3nt: TGTGCCAGCGGCTCGAGCACAGATACGCAGTATTTT

len: 15
j_gene: TRBJ2-3
d_gene: TRBD2
v_gene: TRBV5-4
abundance: once
CDR3aa: CASSLAGTGTDTQYF
CDR3nt: TGTGCCAGCAGTTTAGCGGGAACTGGCACAGATACGCAGTATTTT

len: 14
j_gene: TRBJ1-3
d_gene: NA
v_gene: TRBV7-2
abundance: NA
CDR3aa: CASRTGGAGNTIYF
CDR3nt: TGTGCCAGCAGAACAGGCGGGGCTGGAAACACCATATATTTT

len: 15
j_gene: TRBJ1-3
d_gene: NA
v_gene: TRBV18
abundance: NA
CDR3aa: CASSPGTRSGNTIYF
CDR3nt: TGTGCCAGCTCACCGGGGACCCGCTCTGGAAACACCATATATTTT

len: 15
j_gene: TRBJ2-7
d_gene: TRBD1
v_gene: TRBV5-5
abundance: NA
CDR3aa: CASSPAGTGLGEQYF
CDR3nt: TGTGCCAGCAGCCCCGCTGGGACAGGGTTGGGCGAGCAGTACTTC

len: 14
j_gene: TRBJ2-7
d_gene: TRBD1
v_gene: TRBV27
abundance: NA
CDR3aa: CASKLTGTGTEQYF
CDR3nt: TGTGCCAGCAAGCTTACCGGGACAGGGACCGAGCAGTACTTC

len: 14
j_gene: TRBJ1-2
d_gene: TRBD1
v_gene: TRBV5-3
abundance: NA
CDR3aa: CASSPTGGRDGYTF
CDR3nt: TGTGCCAGCAGCCCAACAGGGGGCCGGGATGGCTACACCTTC

len: 13
j_gene: TRBJ2-1
d_gene: NA
v_gene: TRBV7-2
abundance: NA
CDR3aa: CASSLGASGEQFF
CDR3nt: TGTGCCAGCAGCTTAGGAGCGAGCGGTGAGCAGTTCTTC

len: 15
j_gene: TRBJ2-1
d_gene: NA
v_gene: TRBV14
abundance: NA
CDR3aa: CASRASASSYNEQFF
CDR3nt: TGTGCCAGCAGAGCGAGCGCCAGCTCCTACAATGAGCAGTTCTTC

len: 14
j_gene: TRBJ2-5
d_gene: NA
v_gene: TRBV5-4
abundance: NA
CDR3aa: CASNQDRNQETQYF
CDR3nt: TGTGCCAGCAACCAAGACAGGAACCAAGAGACCCAGTACTTC

len: 12
j_gene: TRBJ1-1
d_gene: NA
v_gene: TRBV29-1
abundance: few
CDR3aa: CSVVTGAGGAFF
CDR3nt: TGCAGCGTAGTAACGGGGGCCGGGGGAGCTTTCTTT

len: 14
j_gene: TRBJ2-1
d_gene: TRBD2
v_gene: TRBV2
abundance: NA
CDR3aa: CASSAERGDNEQFF
CDR3nt: TGTGCCAGCAGTGCTGAGCGGGGAGATAATGAGCAGTTCTTC

len: 15
j_gene: TRBJ1-5
d_gene: TRBD1
v_gene: TRBV2
abundance: few
CDR3aa: CASRGGQGNSQPQHF
CDR3nt: TGTGCCAGCAGAGGAGGACAGGGAAATTCCCAGCCCCAGCATTTT

len: 15
j_gene: TRBJ1-2
d_gene: NA
v_gene: TRBV10-3
abundance: NA
CDR3aa: CAISETPLANYGYTF
CDR3nt: TGTGCCATCAGTGAGACCCCTTTAGCTAACTATGGCTACACCTTC

len: 15
j_gene: TRBJ1-4
d_gene: TRBD1
v_gene: TRBV23-1
abundance: NA
CDR3aa: CASSQSEAGGEKLFF
CDR3nt: TGCGCCAGCAGTCAATCGGAGGCAGGGGGTGAAAAACTGTTTTTT

len: 12
j_gene: TRBJ1-2
d_gene: TRBD1
v_gene: TRBV25-1
abundance: NA
CDR3aa: CASSLTGGGYTF
CDR3nt: TGTGCCAGCAGCCTGACAGGGGGAGGCTACACCTTC

len: 14
j_gene: TRBJ2-1
d_gene: NA
v_gene: TRBV30
abundance: NA
CDR3aa: CAWSRGLLYNEQFF
CDR3nt: TGTGCCTGGAGCCGGGGGCTACTATACAATGAGCAGTTCTTC

len: 14
j_gene: TRBJ2-5
d_gene: TRBD2
v_gene: TRBV5-6
abundance: once
CDR3aa: CASSLYGLAETQYF
CDR3nt: TGTGCCAGCAGCTTGTACGGACTAGCGGAGACCCAGTACTTC

len: 13
j_gene: TRBJ2-2
d_gene: NA
v_gene: TRBV2
abundance: NA
CDR3aa: CASRRDTGGELFF
CDR3nt: TGTGCCAGCAGGAGGGACACCGGCGGGGAGCTGTTTTTT

len: 13
j_gene: TRBJ2-7
d_gene: NA
v_gene: TRBV7-9
abundance: NA
CDR3aa: CASSLPQTYEQYF
CDR3nt: TGTGCCAGCAGCTTACCCCAGACCTACGAGCAGTACTTC

len: 14
j_gene: TRBJ1-2
d_gene: NA
v_gene: TRBV11-2
abundance: once
CDR3aa: CASSLGPLRYGYTF
CDR3nt: TGTGCCAGCAGCTTAGGTCCACTACGCTATGGCTACACCTTC

len: 14
j_gene: TRBJ2-2
d_gene: TRBD1
v_gene: TRBV10-3
abundance: NA
CDR3aa: CAISSGQVEGELFF
CDR3nt: TGTGCCATCAGCTCCGGACAGGTCGAAGGGGAGCTGTTTTTT

len: 14
j_gene: TRBJ1-2
d_gene: TRBD1
v_gene: TRBV7-9
abundance: NA
CDR3aa: CASSLTTGAGGYTF
CDR3nt: TGTGCCAGCAGCTTAACGACAGGGGCTGGCGGCTACACCTTC

len: 15
j_gene: TRBJ2-5
d_gene: TRBD2
v_gene: TRBV5-4
abundance: NA
CDR3aa: CASSSGSGRAGTQYF
CDR3nt: TGTGCCAGCAGCTCTGGGAGTGGGAGGGCCGGGACCCAGTACTTC

len: 15
j_gene: TRBJ2-3
d_gene: TRBD1
v_gene: TRBV7-9
abundance: once
CDR3aa: CASTLWTGPTDTQYF
CDR3nt: TGTGCCAGCACCCTCTGGACAGGTCCAACAGATACGCAGTATTTT

len: 14
j_gene: TRBJ2-4
d_gene: TRBD1
v_gene: TRBV6-6
abundance: NA
CDR3aa: CASSYSTGTDIQYF
CDR3nt: TGTGCCAGCAGTTACTCGACAGGGACGGACATTCAGTACTTC

len: 14
j_gene: TRBJ1-2
d_gene: NA
v_gene: TRBV6-1
abundance: NA
CDR3aa: CASSNYILTYGYTF
CDR3nt: TGTGCCAGCAGCAATTACATCTTAACATATGGCTACACCTTC

len: 15
j_gene: TRBJ1-5
d_gene: NA
v_gene: TRBV6-5
abundance: NA
CDR3aa: CASSRQGGSNQPQHF
CDR3nt: TGTGCCAGCAGCCGCCAGGGAGGGAGCAATCAGCCCCAGCATTTT

len: 19
j_gene: TRBJ2-1
d_gene: TRBD2
v_gene: TRBV5-1
abundance: NA
CDR3aa: CASSLGGLAGGSSYNEQFF
CDR3nt: TGCGCCAGCAGCTTGGGGGGGCTAGCGGGAGGCAGCTCCTACAATGAGCAGTTCTTC

len: 13
j_gene: TRBJ2-1
d_gene: NA
v_gene: TRBV7-7
abundance: NA
CDR3aa: CASSRSSYNEQFF
CDR3nt: TGTGCCAGCAGCCGCAGTTCCTACAATGAGCAGTTCTTC

len: 13
j_gene: TRBJ1-1
d_gene: NA
v_gene: TRBV19
abundance: NA
CDR3aa: CASSPPTPGLAFF
CDR3nt: TGTGCCAGTAGTCCCCCGACCCCAGGATTAGCTTTCTTT